The rows below give T cell receptor beta chains drawn from one sample of a study of CD8 T cells in Susac syndrome. TCRdb passed the immunoSEQ multiplex PCR reads through MiXCR, listing each CDR3 protein once. The sample carries 100,000 to 150,000 distinct CDR3 sequences, around 96% recorded once. Sequenced input: CD8+ T cells from PBMCs. The receptors were sampled from a human donor with Susac syndrome. Each CDR3 is given with its conserved first and last residue. D genes are given only for firm matches. Clone size is stated in some rows and not others, as once, few, many or a class when expanded.

>.|TRBV29-1|.|TRBJ1-4
CSVEDREARANEKLFF
TGCAGCGTTGAAGATCGGGAGGCTAGGGCTAATGAAAAACTGTTTTTT
>.|TRBV7-9|.|TRBJ1-2
CASSLGQANYGYTF
TGTGCCAGCAGCTTAGGACAGGCAAACTATGGCTACACCTTC
>.|TRBV3-1|.|TRBJ1-1
CASSQEGLEAFF
TGTGCCAGCAGCCAAGAGGGTCTCGAAGCTTTCTTT
>.|TRBV6-2/TRBV6-3|.|TRBJ2-7
CASSPRLYEQYF
TGTGCCAGCAGTCCCAGACTCTACGAGCAGTACTTC
>.|TRBV3-1|.|TRBJ1-5
CASSQGQENQPQHF
TGTGCCAGCAGCCAAGGGCAGGAGAATCAGCCCCAGCATTTT
>few|TRBV2|.|TRBJ1-5
CASSPTASNQPQHF
TGTGCCAGCAGCCCGACAGCAAGCAATCAGCCCCAGCATTTT
>.|TRBV25-1|.|TRBJ2-5
CASSELRILGETQYF
TGTGCCAGCAGTGAACTAAGGATATTGGGAGAGACCCAGTACTTC
>.|TRBV19|TRBD1|TRBJ2-3
CASSSPPGQGSDTQYF
TGTGCCAGTAGCTCCCCCCCGGGACAGGGATCAGATACGCAGTATTTT
>.|TRBV7-9|.|TRBJ2-5
CASNKDRFSQETQYF
TGTGCCAGCAACAAGGATCGGTTTAGTCAAGAGACCCAGTACTTC
>.|TRBV6-2/TRBV6-3|.|TRBJ1-3
CASSYETTGNTIYF
TGTGCCAGCAGTTACGAGACAACTGGAAACACCATATATTTT
>.|TRBV15|TRBD2|TRBJ2-1
CATSREKIQGAGENEQFF
TGTGCCACCAGCAGAGAAAAAATCCAGGGAGCGGGGGAGAATGAGCAGTTCTTC
>.|TRBV20-1|.|TRBJ1-1
CSARYREANTEAFF
TGCAGTGCTAGGTACAGGGAGGCGAACACTGAAGCTTTCTTT
>.|TRBV29-1|.|TRBJ1-2
CSVEDPGTDLYGYTF
TGCAGCGTTGAAGATCCCGGGACGGACCTCTATGGCTACACCTTC
>.|TRBV29-1|TRBD2|TRBJ2-2
CSVGGLAGMNTGELFF
TGCAGCGTTGGGGGACTAGCGGGAATGAACACCGGGGAGCTGTTTTTT
>.|TRBV9|.|TRBJ1-6
CASSDRSGSPLHF
TGTGCCAGCAGCGATCGGAGTGGTTCACCCCTCCACTTT
>.|TRBV6-1|.|TRBJ2-1
CASSEPPGSYNEQFF
TGTGCCAGCAGTGAACCACCGGGCTCCTACAATGAGCAGTTCTTC